These 4 T cell receptor beta chains were sequenced from one sample in a study of T cell responses to AZD1222 COVID-19 vaccine. Only in-frame clones appear in the TCRdb table, and some are missing; sequencing was by immunoSEQ multiplex PCR. The table shows 75,000 or so clones, with approximately 90% occurring only once. Sequenced material: peripheral blood, taken 28 days after the second AZD1222 dose. The receptors were gathered from an adult who received the AZD1222 COVID-19 vaccine.

This clone appeared once. This rearrangement joins TRBV28 to TRBJ2-7, with no clear D. The CDR3 sequence is 12 residues long. Germline assignment: CDR1 MDHEN and CDR2 SYDVKM. V was pared by 6 bases and J by 3 bases, with 9 bases between. CDR3 nucleotides: TGTGCCAGCAGCAAGGGCGTCTACGAGCAGTACTTC. Protein product: CASSKGVYEQYF.

The chain employs TRBV28 and TRBJ1-1; 8 nucleotides align to TRBD1. Trimming removed 11 bases from V and 4 bases from J; junction bases left unmatched: 3. The CDR3 contains 11 residues. Germline assignment: CDR1 MDHEN and CDR2 SYDVKM. CDR3 bases: TGTGCCGGAACAGGGGGCACTGAAGCTTTCTTT. It yields the protein CAGTGGTEAFF.

This chain's CDR3 is CASSVLTGGDGGYTF. The DNA for the CDR3 is TGCGCCAGCAGCGTCCTGACAGGAGGGGATGGGGGCTACACCTTC. V is TRBV5-1 and J is TRBJ1-2; possibly TRBD1 for D (6 bases). The V end lost 4 bases, the J end lost 8 bases, and 21 bases lay between the germline ends. The V gene's germline CDR1 is SGHRS and CDR2 YFSETQ. This CDR3 region has 15 residues. Based on the CDR3 plus reference TRBV5-1 and TRBJ1-2, the full variable domain is KAGVTQTPRYLIKTRGQQVTLSCSPISGHRSVSWYQQTPGQGLQFLFEYFSETQRNKGNFPGRFSGRQFSNSRSEMNVSTLELGDSALYLCASSVLTGGDGGYTFGSGTRLTVV.

This sequence joins TRBV5-5 and TRBJ2-6; 8 bases are a match to TRBD2. This CDR3 spans 19 amino acids. Losses at the gene ends were 1 base for V and 1 base for J; bases not matched to a gene: 10. Germline V gene sequence: CDR1 SGHKS, CDR2 YYEKEE (reference sequence). The CDR3 bases are TGTGCCAGCAGCTTGATGGCGGGGGGCGCTTTGTCTGGGGCCAACGTCCTGACTTTC. It yields the protein CASSLMAGGALSGANVLTF.